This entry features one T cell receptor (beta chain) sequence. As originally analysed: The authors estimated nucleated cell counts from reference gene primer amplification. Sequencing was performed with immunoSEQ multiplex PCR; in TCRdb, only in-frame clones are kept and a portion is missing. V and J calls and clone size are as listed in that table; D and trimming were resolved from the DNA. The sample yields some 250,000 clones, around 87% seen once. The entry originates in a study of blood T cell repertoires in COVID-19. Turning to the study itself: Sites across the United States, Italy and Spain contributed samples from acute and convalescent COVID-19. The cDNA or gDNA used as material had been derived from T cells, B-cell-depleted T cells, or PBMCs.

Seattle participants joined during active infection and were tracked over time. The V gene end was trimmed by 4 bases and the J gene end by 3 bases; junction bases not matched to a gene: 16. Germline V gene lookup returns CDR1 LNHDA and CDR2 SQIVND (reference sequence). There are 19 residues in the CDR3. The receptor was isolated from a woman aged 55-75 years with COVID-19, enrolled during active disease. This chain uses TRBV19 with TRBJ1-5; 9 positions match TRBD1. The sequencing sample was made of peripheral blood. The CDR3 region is CASSSPTGTGRIANQPQHF. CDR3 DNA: TGTGCCAGTAGTAGCCCGACCGGGACAGGGAGGATTGCCAATCAGCCCCAGCATTTT.